The present T cell receptor (beta chain) was sequenced within a study of blood T cell repertoires in COVID-19. Clones were sequenced by immunoSEQ multiplex PCR, and TCRdb holds only the in-frame ones, with some missing. The sample consists of under 130,000 clones, around 74% of them appearing once. Trimming cost V 0 bases and J 0 bases, with 6 bases left between them. The CDR3 has 15 residues. Germline V lookup: CDR1 LGHDT, CDR2 YNNKEL (reference sequence). This clone was counted a few times. Other DNA sequences in this specimen translate into the identical CDR3. V usage is TRBV3-1 (or the pseudogene TRBV3-2) and J usage is TRBJ1-3; D not resolved. Specimen: peripheral blood. The clonotype comes from a woman aged 70-85 years with acute or convalescent COVID-19. CDR3 region: CASSQDRVSGNTIYF. The CDR3 nucleotides read TGTGCCAGCAGCCAAGACCGGGTCTCTGGAAACACCATATATTTT.